Following are 32 T cell receptor beta chains from one sample sequenced in a study of radiation and T cells in renal cell carcinoma. Time point indicated: baseline pretreatment blood. The treatment here: 15 Gy SBRT to primary tumor, nephrectomy 4 weeks later. Data came from immunoSEQ multiplex PCR; TCRdb stores just in-frame clones and leaves some out. The sample holds 150,000 or so clones, around 89% seen once. The sample consisted of blood, taken from a patient whose treatment included radiotherapy and nephrectomy. The source is a woman aged 65 to 85 with renal cell carcinoma.

The gene calls are TRBV9 and TRBJ2-7; D call uncertain. CDR3 length: 14 amino acids. CDR1 and CDR2 from the germline V gene are SGDLS and YYNGEE. Deletions cut 0 bases from V and 2 bases from J, with 9 bases between. The DNA for the CDR3 is TGTGCCAGCAGCGTAGGTGAGCAGACCTACGAGCAGTACTTC. It codes for CASSVGEQTYEQYF.

The V gene is TRBV11-2, the J gene TRBJ2-3; D is unclear. From germline, CDR1 is SGHAT and CDR2 FQNNGV. CDR3 size: 14 residues. Deletions cut 0 bases from V and 3 bases from J, with 7 bases between. As DNA, the CDR3 is TGTGCCAGCAGCTTAGATCGTTCGACAGATACGCAGTATTTT. This codes for CASSLDRSTDTQYF.

This clone has only a few counts. This sample includes further DNA sequences coding for the same CDR3. This chain links TRBV9 with TRBJ2-2; no firm D call. Trimming removed 3 bases from V and 4 bases from J, with 4 bases in between. CDR1 is SGDLS and CDR2 is YYNGEE in the germline V gene. This CDR3 has 12 amino acids. The CDR3 is CASSAVTGELFF. DNA of the CDR3: TGTGCCAGCAGCGCGGTCACCGGGGAGCTGTTTTTT.

There are a few counts of this clone. The V gene is TRBV7-9, the J gene TRBJ1-1; 8 nucleotides match TRBD1. The germline V gene has CDR1 SEHNR and CDR2 FQNEAQ (reference sequence). This CDR3 is built from 13 residues. V trimming: 4 bases; J trimming: 4 bases; junction bases outside the gene matches: 2. The CDR3 is CASSSRGLTEAFF. In DNA form, the CDR3 reads TGTGCCAGCAGCTCCAGGGGGCTCACTGAAGCTTTCTTT.

The chain is built from TRBV11-2 and TRBJ2-7, with D perhaps given as TRBD1 or TRBD2 (5 bases each). The germline gives CDR1 SGHAT, CDR2 FQNNGV. V was cut by 5 bases and J by 2 bases, with 10 bases left in between. There are 13 residues in the CDR3. CDR3 protein: CASSTGPAYEQYF. The CDR3 DNA reads as TGTGCCAGCAGCACGGGACCGGCCTACGAGCAGTACTTC.

The CDR3 spells CASSSIIRRQSSYEQYF. CDR3 DNA sequence: TGTGCCAGCAGTTCCATTATAAGGAGACAGTCTTCCTACGAGCAGTACTTC. The rearrangement joins TRBV28 to TRBJ2-7; perhaps TRBD1 as D (5 bases). Germline assignment: CDR1 MDHEN and CDR2 SYDVKM. CDR3 length: 17 residues. V lost 4 bases, J lost 1 base, and 20 bases lay in between. Looking up the rest from reference TRBV28 and TRBJ2-7 gives the full variable domain: DVKVTQSSRYLVKRTGEKVFLECVQDMDHENMFWYRQDPGLGLRLIYFSYDVKMKEKGDIPEGYSVSREKKERFSLILESASTNQTSMYLCASSSIIRRQSSYEQYFGPGTRLTVT.

This chain connects TRBV7-6 to TRBJ2-1; tentatively, D is TRBD2 (5 bases). Per germline, CDR1 SGHVS and CDR2 FNYEAQ. CDR3 length: 15 amino acids. The V end was cut by 1 base, the J end by 4 bases, with 11 bases between. The CDR3 nucleotides read TGTGCCAGCAGCTTAGAACGGGGTCTGTACAATGAGCAGTTCTTC. Its protein product is CASSLERGLYNEQFF.

This clone was seen just once. The rearrangement joins TRBV6-5 to TRBJ1-5; tentative D call: TRBD1 (5 bases). The length of the CDR3 is 13 residues. Germline lookup yields CDR1 MNHEY and CDR2 SVGAGI. The germline V and J ends were trimmed by 6 bases and 4 bases, with 10 bases remaining between them. Here the CDR3 DNA reads TGTGCCAGCAGCCGCGGACATAATCAGCCCCAGCATTTT. The encoded protein is CASSRGHNQPQHF.

This chain connects TRBV30 to TRBJ1-2, with D unclear. This CDR3 region has 14 residues. V lost 4 bases and J lost 3, with 15 bases in between. CDR1 GTSNPN and CDR2 SVGIG come from the germline V gene (reference sequence). The CDR3 DNA is TGTGCCTGGATGGGCCGGACGACCGACTATGGCTACACCTTC. Encoded protein: CAWMGRTTDYGYTF.

This rearrangement joins TRBV6-5 to TRBJ1-1; D perhaps matches TRBD1 (5 bases). CDR1 is MNHEY, CDR2 SVGAGI, per germline. Trimming stripped 6 bases from V and 6 bases from J, with 17 bases between. The CDR3 sequence is 14 residues long. This CDR3 is CASRDPGTIPEAFF. The CDR3 region has the DNA TGTGCCAGCAGAGACCCTGGGACTATCCCTGAAGCTTTCTTT.

A single count supports this clone. V usage is TRBV5-6 and J usage is TRBJ1-2; 7 positions match TRBD1. Germline values: CDR1 SGHDT, CDR2 YYEEEE. Losses at the gene ends were 4 bases for V and 3 bases for J; bases not matched to a gene: 15. The length of the CDR3 is 17 residues. The CDR3 reads CASSSYDRDRIHYGYTF. The DNA of the CDR3 is TGTGCCAGCAGCAGCTACGACCGGGACAGAATCCACTATGGCTACACCTTC.

The V call is TRBV10-2, the J call TRBJ2-7, with a possible D match to TRBD2 (5 bases). Trimming cost V 4 bases and J 6 bases, with 10 bases left between them. This CDR3 spans 12 amino acids. In germline, CDR1 is WSHSY, CDR2 SAAADI. The CDR3 nucleotides read TGCGCCAGCAGTGGGATTGGAGGCGAGCAGTACTTC. Its protein is CASSGIGGEQYF.

With respect to this clone: The conserved phenylalanine or tryptophan is not found at the CDR3 terminus, so this likely reflects a read error. The DNA is omitted, as the CDR3 cannot be located on it reliably, and the CDR3 follows TCRdb's listing. The genes are TRBV5-6 and TRBJ2-4. The CDR3 length equals 12 residues, ends included. In germline, CDR1 is SGHDT, CDR2 YYEEEE. The CDR3 spells CASSLDGLDGLL.

The rearrangement joins TRBV7-3 to TRBJ2-1; D gene unclear. Trimming stripped 1 base from V and 8 bases from J, with 12 bases between. The germline gives CDR1 SGHTA, CDR2 FQGTGA. The CDR3 consists of 14 residues. In nucleotides, the CDR3 is TGTGCCAGCAGCTTAAGGGTTAGTTTCGATGAGCAGTTCTTC. It translates to CASSLRVSFDEQFF. Looking up the rest from reference TRBV7-3 and TRBJ2-1 gives the full variable domain: GAGVSQTPSNKVTEKGKYVELRCDPISGHTALYWYRQSLGQGPEFLIYFQGTGAADDSGLPNDRFFAVRPEGSVSTLKIQRTERGDSAVYLCASSLRVSFDEQFFGPGTRLTVL.

J is TRBJ2-1 and V is TRBV2; 7 nucleotides agree with TRBD1. Germline CDR1 reads SNHLY; CDR2 reads FYNNEI. V shed 11 bases and J 6 bases; nucleotides not matched to a gene: 13. This CDR3 is 14 amino acids long. The CDR3 is CAGSGTAAVNEQFF. DNA for the CDR3: TGTGCCGGCTCCGGGACAGCAGCGGTCAATGAGCAGTTCTTC.

The rearrangement joins TRBV5-1 to TRBJ2-1; D perhaps matches TRBD1 (5 bases). The CDR3 is 14 residues long. CDR1 is SGHRS, CDR2 YFSETQ, per germline. V lost 4 bases and J lost 2, with 10 bases in between. Here the CDR3 reads CASSLDTTYNEQFF. CDR3 coding DNA: TGCGCCAGCAGCCTGGACACTACCTACAATGAGCAGTTCTTC. The variable domain in full, completed from reference TRBV5-1 and TRBJ2-1, reads KAGVTQTPRYLIKTRGQQVTLSCSPISGHRSVSWYQQTPGQGLQFLFEYFSETQRNKGNFPGRFSGRQFSNSRSEMNVSTLELGDSALYLCASSLDTTYNEQFFGPGTRLTVL.

The chain employs TRBV28 and TRBJ1-3; TRBD1 might be the D (5 bases). CDR1 is MDHEN, CDR2 SYDVKM, per germline. CDR3 length equals 18 residues. Trimming stripped 7 bases from V and 1 base from J, with 23 bases between. The CDR3 reads CASTPGGKAHPSGNTIYF. CDR3 DNA: TGTGCCAGCACCCCCGGGGGTAAGGCCCATCCTTCTGGAAACACCATATATTTT.

This rearrangement joins TRBV6-5 to TRBJ2-4; D unresolved. The germline V gene has CDR1 MNHEY and CDR2 SVGAGI. There are 15 residues in the CDR3. The ends were cut back, 0 bases at V and 3 bases at J, with 9 bases in the middle. CDR3 nucleotides: TGTGCCAGCAGTTACTCTAAAAAGGGCAAAAACATTCAGTACTTC. It yields the protein CASSYSKKGKNIQYF.

DNA of the CDR3: TGTGCCAGCAGCTCAGTGGGAACTAGCGGGGGGGCAAATACGCAGTATTTT. Amino acid sequence: CASSSVGTSGGANTQYF. The genes are TRBV7-2 and TRBJ2-3, with 13 bases fitting TRBD2. The V and J ends lost 4 bases and 7 bases, in that order; junction bases with no gene match: 11. CDR1 and CDR2 from the germline V gene are SGHTA and FQGNSA. The CDR3 sequence is 17 residues long.

The chain is built from TRBV2 and TRBJ1-3; TRBD1 might be the D (5 bases). The CDR3 contains 16 residues. The germline V gene encodes CDR1 SNHLY and CDR2 FYNNEI. Trimming pared 4 bases from V and 2 bases from J, leaving 15 bases between. The CDR3 protein is CASSVYSVGAGNTIYF. The CDR3 region has the DNA TGTGCCAGCAGTGTCTATTCTGTGGGGGCTGGAAACACCATATATTTT.

V gene TRBV5-6 combines with J gene TRBJ1-1; D gene ambiguous. Trimming left V 1 base short and J 6 bases short, with 7 bases between. CDR1 is SGHDT, CDR2 YYEEEE, per germline. This CDR3 contains 12 residues. The CDR3, as DNA: TGTGCCAGCAGCTTGAGAGGTCCTGAAGCTTTCTTT. It encodes CASSLRGPEAFF.

The chain uses TRBV7-2 and TRBJ1-6, with 11 nucleotides matching TRBD1. Per the germline V gene, CDR1 is SGHTA and CDR2 is FQGNSA. This CDR3 contains 15 residues. The trim removed 7 bases at V and 9 bases at J, leaving 8 bases unmatched. Written as DNA, the CDR3 is TGTGCCAGCACAAACGGGGACAGGGGGACTTCACCCCTCCACTTT. Protein: CASTNGDRGTSPLHF.

The rearrangement joins TRBV28 to TRBJ2-2; D possibly corresponds to TRBD1 (5 bases). V dropped 3 bases and J dropped 2 bases, with 10 bases sitting between them. The CDR3 consists of 15 residues. CDR1 MDHEN and CDR2 SYDVKM come from the germline V gene. CDR3 loop: CASSLEQANTGELFF. The DNA for the CDR3 is TGTGCCAGCAGTTTGGAACAGGCTAACACCGGGGAGCTGTTTTTT.

The V call is TRBV27, the J call TRBJ2-2; possible D gene TRBD1, 6 bases. Trimming removed 2 bases from V and 3 bases from J, with 13 bases in between. From germline, CDR1 is MNHEY and CDR2 SMNVEV (reference sequence). The CDR3 runs to 16 residues. CDR3 protein: CASSLNLGQYTGELFF. The CDR3 DNA reads TGTGCCAGCAGTTTAAATCTAGGACAGTACACCGGGGAGCTGTTTTTT.

The V gene is TRBV5-1, the J gene TRBJ2-7, with D uncertain. The germline V gene has CDR1 SGHRS and CDR2 YFSETQ. The CDR3 is 14 amino acids. Trimming removed 0 bases from V and 1 base from J, with 8 bases in between. As DNA, the CDR3 is TGCGCCAGCAGCTTGGGATCACATTCCTACGAGCAGTACTTC. This sequence encodes CASSLGSHSYEQYF.

In its sample, this clone was seen a few times. The J gene is TRBJ1-1, the V gene TRBV7-9; TRBD1 matches at 10 bases. CDR3 length equals 15 residues. The V gene's germline CDR1 is SEHNR and CDR2 FQNEAQ (reference sequence). Trimming took 5 bases from V and 4 from J; bases not matched to a gene: 7. The chain's CDR3 is CASSPMGQGSTEAFF. The CDR3 region has the DNA TGTGCCAGCAGCCCAATGGGACAGGGGAGCACTGAAGCTTTCTTT. The full variable domain, in which reference TRBV7-9 and TRBJ1-1 provide the parts outside the CDR3, is DTGVSQNPRHKITKRGQNVTFRCDPISEHNRLYWYRQTLGQGPEFLTYFQNEAQLEKSRLLSDRFSAERPKGSFSTLEIQRTEQGDSAMYLCASSPMGQGSTEAFFGQGTRLTVV.

The J gene is TRBJ2-5, the V gene TRBV30; possibly TRBD1 for D (6 bases). The CDR3 extends over 13 amino acids. The germline V and J ends were trimmed by 3 bases and 9 bases, with 17 bases remaining between them. Per the germline V gene, CDR1 is GTSNPN and CDR2 is SVGIG (reference sequence). CDR3 in DNA: TGTGCCTGGAGCGCCGACAGGTTCGCGGCCCAGTACTTC. As protein: CAWSADRFAAQYF.

V and J are TRBV6-6 and TRBJ2-7, with 7 bases fitting TRBD1. V was pared by 7 bases and J by 6 bases, with 12 bases of the junction left unmatched. The V gene's germline CDR1 is MNHNY and CDR2 SVGAGI (reference sequence). The CDR3 contains 14 residues. In DNA form, the CDR3 reads TGTGCCAGCACTCACGGGACAGCGACGTTCGAGCAGTACTTC. Protein sequence: CASTHGTATFEQYF.

This clone appeared once. The chain couples TRBV14 to TRBJ2-3; 10 positions match TRBD2. Germline V gene sequence: CDR1 SGHDN, CDR2 FVKESK. J was trimmed by 6 bases and V by 0 bases; bases with no gene match: 6. This CDR3 is built from 16 residues. CDR3 sequence reads: CASSQEGASGGDTQYF. The CDR3 nucleotides are TGTGCCAGCAGCCAAGAAGGGGCTAGCGGGGGTGATACGCAGTATTTT.

The rearrangement uses TRBV5-4 and TRBJ1-2; weak D call: TRBD1 (6 bases). Germline assignment: CDR1 SGHNT and CDR2 YYREEE (reference sequence). This CDR3 comprises 14 residues. Between the trimmed V and J ends, which lost 6 bases and 4 bases, there was a span of 16 bases. CDR3 bases: TGTGCCAGCAACATAGGGGGGATCGTCTATGGCTACACCTTC. Translating it yields CASNIGGIVYGYTF.

Concerning this clone: One end of the junction varies from germline; a read error may be responsible. The chain recombines TRBV28 with TRBJ1-5; weak D call: TRBD1 (5 bases). CDR1 and CDR2 from the germline V gene are MDHEN and SYDVKM. The CDR3 loop spans 15 amino acids. For the CDR3, the DNA is TGTGCCAGCAGTTTCCCAGGGACGGCTCCCAAGCCCCATCATTTT. Its translation: CASSFPGTAPKPHHF.

This clone has a single count. The CDR3 sequence: CASGLAGGDNEQFF. The CDR3, as DNA: TGTGCCAGCGGTCTAGCGGGGGGTGACAATGAGCAGTTCTTC. V and J are TRBV28 and TRBJ2-1; 11 bases agree with TRBD2. The CDR3 loop spans 14 amino acids. Germline V CDR1 and CDR2: MDHEN, SYDVKM. The junction had 5 bases not matched to a gene; V was cut back by 8 bases and J by 5 bases. Combining the CDR3 with reference TRBV28 and TRBJ2-1 gives the whole variable domain DVKVTQSSRYLVKRTGEKVFLECVQDMDHENMFWYRQDPGLGLRLIYFSYDVKMKEKGDIPEGYSVSREKKERFSLILESASTNQTSMYLCASGLAGGDNEQFFGPGTRLTVL.